This TCR beta chain was documented in a study of blood T cell repertoires in COVID-19. Data came from immunoSEQ multiplex PCR; TCRdb stores just in-frame clones and leaves some out. The table has some 200,000 clones, 75% to 95% seen once. The CDR3 is made up of 15 amino acids. CDR1 is MNHNY, CDR2 SVGAGI, per germline (reference sequence). V lost 2 bases and J lost 0, with 11 bases in between. This chain connects TRBV6-6 to TRBJ2-7; D remains ambiguous. This receptor was identified in a middle-aged man with acute or convalescent COVID-19. Sequencing used peripheral blood. CDR3 nucleotides: TGTGCCAGCAGTTACGGAGCACTGAGCTCCTACGAGCAGTACGTC. Translated, it gives CASSYGALSSYEQYV.